Sequencing of this T cell receptor (beta chain) was carried out in a study of T cells after posttransplantation cyclophosphamide. The CDR3 covers 15 residues. The germline gives CDR1 GTSNPN, CDR2 SVGIG (reference sequence). The V gene end was trimmed by 3 bases and the J gene end by 0 bases; junction bases not matched to a gene: 5. This table comes from immunoSEQ multiplex PCR, and its TCRdb copy is limited to in-frame clones, with some not included. The sample has several thousand clones, roughly 81% seen once; the top ten hold 18%. A marrow graft followed busulfan-fludarabine conditioning, with cyclophosphamide on days +3 and +4.

The clonotype was recovered from a female patient aged 50-65 years who received an allogeneic stem cell transplant from a related donor, was CMV-positive, and had no GVHD. Some T cells may possibly be graft donor cells. The chain recombines TRBV30 with TRBJ1-3; 7 bases agree with TRBD1. The sequences come from PBMCs, collected after an allogeneic stem cell transplant with post-transplant cyclophosphamide. CDR3 nucleotide sequence: TGTGCCTGGAGCAGGGACAGCGGCTCTGGAAACACCATATATTTT. This codes for CAWSRDSGSGNTIYF. Full variable domain (missing parts from reference TRBV30 and TRBJ1-3): SQTIHQWPATLVQPVGSPLSLECTVEGTSNPNLYWYRQAAGRGLQLLFYSVGIGQISSEVPQNLSASRPQDRQFILSSKKLLLSDSGFYLCAWSRDSGSGNTIYFGEGSWLTVV.